A single T cell receptor beta chain is shown here with its context. The template was RNA from unsorted bulk tissue. This sample is part of a study of tumor and adjacent non-tumor tissue in lung cancer. Study-level information: Samples averaged approximately 4.2 million productive TCRbeta reads each.

Trimming took off 1 base at V and 6 bases at J, with 6 bases between the two ends. In germline, CDR1 is KGHSH, CDR2 LQKENI. The CDR3 extends over 13 amino acids. Three rounds of nested PCR, following a modified ARM-PCR protocol, produced the TCRbeta library. Each CDR3 protein is one row after TCRdb ran MiXCR on the multiplex PCR reads. Of over 110,000 distinct CDR3 sequences in the sample, 60% to 70% are singletons; the top ten hold roughly 20%. This chain joins TRBV18 and TRBJ2-2; D uncertain. The source is a man aged 55 to 70 with small cell lung cancer. Source material: lung tumor tissue. CDR3 nucleotide sequence: TGTGCCAGCTCACCACTCGCGTCCGGGGAGCTGTTTTTT. Its translation is CASSPLASGELFF. Looking up the rest from reference TRBV18 and TRBJ2-2 gives the full variable domain: NAGVMQNPRHLVRRRGQEARLRCSPMKGHSHVYWYRQLPEEGLKFMVYLQKENIIDESGMPKERFSAEFPKEGPSILRIQQVVRGDSAAYFCASSPLASGELFFGEGSRLTVL.